The 25 T cell receptor beta chains below were found in one sample sequenced in a study of persistence of HIV-infected CD4 T cells. The stimulus was lysate of CMV-infected fibroblasts, approximately 9.7 ug/mL. Memory cells lacking CD40L and CD69 with high CD45RO were sorted. No cognate antigen is known for these TCRs. This was the immunoSEQ version 4 assay in survey mode. This table comes from immunoSEQ multiplex PCR, and its TCRdb copy is limited to in-frame clones, with some not included. The sample shows 35,000 to 40,000 clones, less than 90% of them seen only once. Sequenced here: CD4+ T cells sorted from PBMCs after roughly 17-hour stimulation, sampled from a patient who received antiretroviral therapy. The receptors were gathered from an adult man with HIV who was CMV-seropositive.

CDR3 nucleotides: TGCGCCAGCAGCCAAGGATCGGGGGATAATGAAAAACTGTTTTTT. It yields the protein CASSQGSGDNEKLFF. V usage is TRBV4-1 and J usage is TRBJ1-4; TRBD1 is a possible D gene (5 bases). The CDR3 sequence is 15 residues long. The V end was cut by 1 base, the J end by 4 bases, with 10 bases between. The germline CDR1 and CDR2 sequences are MGHRA and YSYEKL.

This chain joins TRBV7-8 and TRBJ2-1; D uncertain. This CDR3 is 16 amino acids long. V gave up 2 bases and J gave up 3 bases, with 14 bases separating them. Germline V gene data show CDR1 as SGHVS and CDR2 as FQNEAQ. The CDR3 protein is CASSLTGGRFYNEQFF. The DNA of the CDR3 is TGTGCCAGCAGCTTAACGGGCGGACGATTCTACAATGAGCAGTTCTTC.

This chain connects TRBV2 to TRBJ1-5, with TRBD1 identical over 8 bases. The V segment lost 10 bases and the J segment 5 bases; nucleotides outside the gene matches: 10. The CDR3 loop spans 14 amino acids. From germline, CDR1 is SNHLY and CDR2 FYNNEI. CDR3 residues: CATRREQGDQPQHF. The CDR3 DNA follows: TGTGCCACCAGGAGGGAACAGGGGGATCAGCCCCAGCATTTT.

This clone has a handful of counts. Additional DNA sequences in this sample encode the identical CDR3. V gene TRBV10-3 combines with J gene TRBJ2-7, with TRBD2 matching over 10 bases. The V gene's germline CDR1 is ENHRY and CDR2 SYGVKD. This CDR3 is 13 amino acids long. After removal of 4 bases from V and 3 bases from J, the junction contained 0 bases not matched to a gene. The CDR3 spells CAISGTSGYEQYF. In DNA form, the CDR3 reads TGTGCCATCAGTGGGACTAGCGGCTACGAGCAGTACTTC.

V is TRBV25-1 and J is TRBJ2-5; TRBD2 matches at 9 bases. V gave up 1 base and J gave up 0 bases; unmatched junction bases: 3. There are 16 residues in the CDR3. Germline-derived CDR1 and CDR2 are MGHDK and SYGVNS. CDR3 nucleotide sequence: TGTGCCAGCAGTGAATGGGCTAGCGGGGACCAAGAGACCCAGTACTTC. It codes for CASSEWASGDQETQYF.

The chain links TRBV7-8 to TRBJ1-3; D is possibly TRBD1 (5 bases). CDR3 size: 19 residues. V was shortened by 4 bases and J by 0 bases, with 22 bases between the two germline ends. Germline CDR1 is SGHVS and CDR2 is FQNEAQ. In DNA, the CDR3 is TGTGCCAGCAGCTCCCCCCAGGGCGATAGGGGAGTCTCTGGAAACACCATATATTTT. Its protein is CASSSPQGDRGVSGNTIYF.

This chain joins TRBV5-1 and TRBJ1-5; weak D call: TRBD1 (6 bases). Deletions cut 1 base from V and 6 bases from J, with 8 bases between. The length of the CDR3 is 13 residues. The germline CDR1 and CDR2 sequences are SGHRS and YFSETQ. CDR3 sequence reads: CASSLMGAQPQHF. CDR3 nucleotides: TGCGCCAGCAGCTTGATGGGGGCTCAGCCCCAGCATTTT.

This clone was picked up a small number of times. The chain has TRBV18 and TRBJ2-1, with 9 bases identical to TRBD1. This CDR3 spans 14 amino acids. Germline V CDR1 and CDR2: KGHSH, LQKENI. Germline trimming cut 6 bases from V and 9 bases from J; bases unmatched to any gene: 9. In nucleotides, the CDR3 is TGTGCCAGCTCTGCGGGACAGGGTTTGAGTGAGCAGTTCTTC. Its translation is CASSAGQGLSEQFF.

The CDR3 region is CASSLPKNIQYF. The CDR3 bases are TGTGCCAGCAGTCTACCCAAAAACATTCAGTACTTC. This rearrangement joins TRBV6-1 to TRBJ2-4, with D unclear. CDR1 is MNHNS, CDR2 SASEGT, per germline. The CDR3 length is 12 residues. Trimming took 5 bases from V and 2 from J, leaving 4 bases between them.

Regarding this clone: The sample has other DNA sequences that encode this CDR3 too. The chain employs TRBV19 and TRBJ1-5; D uncertain. Germline CDR1 reads LNHDA; CDR2 reads SQIVND (reference sequence). V shed 1 base and J shed 2 bases, with 9 bases lying between them. The CDR3 consists of 15 residues. The CDR3, as DNA: TGTGCCAGTAGTATAGTTAAAGGAGGCAATCAGCCCCAGCATTTT. This codes for CASSIVKGGNQPQHF.

This chain connects TRBV7-9 to TRBJ1-1, with D perhaps TRBD1 (5 bases). Germline V gene lookup returns CDR1 SEHNR and CDR2 FQNEAQ (reference sequence). Trimming cost V 5 bases and J 0 bases, with 10 bases left between them. The CDR3 is made up of 14 amino acids. CDR3 amino acids: CASSRGRMNTEAFF. The CDR3 nucleotides read TGTGCCAGCAGCCGGGGACGGATGAACACTGAAGCTTTCTTT. Combining the CDR3 with reference TRBV7-9 and TRBJ1-1 gives the whole variable domain DTGVSQNPRHKITKRGQNVTFRCDPISEHNRLYWYRQTLGQGPEFLTYFQNEAQLEKSRLLSDRFSAERPKGSFSTLEIQRTEQGDSAMYLCASSRGRMNTEAFFGQGTRLTVV.

This clone has a single count. V is TRBV6-5 and J is TRBJ1-4; 8 bases line up with TRBD1. J was trimmed by 7 bases and V by 8 bases; bases with no gene match: 6. CDR1 is MNHEY, CDR2 SVGAGI, per germline. The CDR3 is made up of 13 amino acids. The CDR3 sequence: CASRTGLGEKLFF. The CDR3 bases are TGTGCCAGCCGGACAGGGTTGGGTGAAAAACTGTTTTTT.

This chain uses TRBV10-2 with TRBJ2-3, with D possibly matching TRBD2 (6 bases). Deletions cut 4 bases from V and 1 base from J, with 9 bases between. This CDR3 spans 14 amino acids. Per germline, CDR1 WSHSY and CDR2 SAAADI. The CDR3 reads CASSATGGTDTQYF. The CDR3 bases are TGCGCCAGCAGTGCAACGGGGGGCACAGATACGCAGTATTTT.

The V and J genes are TRBV6-5 and TRBJ1-1; D might be TRBD1 (5 bases). Deletions cut 6 bases from V and 1 base from J, with 15 bases between. Germline assignment: CDR1 MNHEY and CDR2 SVGAGI. The CDR3 consists of 15 residues. The CDR3 loop reads CASRKGGDPNTEAFF. CDR3 nucleotide sequence: TGTGCCAGCAGGAAGGGTGGGGACCCGAACACTGAAGCTTTCTTT.

This chain links TRBV12-3 or TRBV12-4 with TRBJ1-1; the D is unclear. V was trimmed by 6 bases and J by 2 bases, leaving 10 bases between them. This CDR3 region has 13 residues. CDR3 bases: TGTGCCAGCAGATCGACGGTTAACACTGAAGCTTTCTTT. Its translation is CASRSTVNTEAFF.

This clone was observed a handful of times. As DNA, the CDR3 is TGTGCCAGCAGCCCAAGGGCAGGGGGTTATTCACCCCTCCACTTT. Translated, it gives CASSPRAGGYSPLHF. The chain is built from TRBV7-2 and TRBJ1-6; TRBD1 agrees at 7 bases. The V gene's germline CDR1 is SGHTA and CDR2 FQGNSA. Trimming took 5 bases from V and 8 from J; bases not matched to a gene: 9. The CDR3 loop spans 15 amino acids.

This chain joins TRBV11-3 and TRBJ2-2; 7 nucleotides match TRBD1. Germline loops: CDR1 SGHNT, CDR2 YENEEA. After removal of 1 base from V and 6 bases from J, the junction contained 11 bases not matched to a gene. This CDR3 is 17 amino acids long. The CDR3, as DNA: TGTGCCAGCAGCTTAGGTACTACAGGGGACGACGCCGGGGAGCTGTTTTTT. As protein: CASSLGTTGDDAGELFF.

This clone was detected only a few times. This chain joins TRBV7-9 and TRBJ1-1, with D uncertain. Germline CDR1 SEHNR, CDR2 FQNEAQ (reference sequence). V was pared by 5 bases and J by 7 bases, with 17 bases between. The CDR3 spans 14 residues. The CDR3 DNA reads as TGTGCCAGCAGCGGAGGGTCGTACAATGGTGAAGCTTTCTTT. Protein: CASSGGSYNGEAFF.

This chain links TRBV19 with TRBJ2-7, with 10 nucleotides matching TRBD2. CDR3 size: 14 residues. V gave up 5 bases and J gave up 0 bases; unmatched junction bases: 1. Germline V gene lookup returns CDR1 LNHDA and CDR2 SQIVND (reference sequence). The CDR3 loop is CASSQRGGSYEQYF. The CDR3, as DNA: TGTGCCAGTAGTCAGCGGGGGGGCTCCTACGAGCAGTACTTC.

In its sample, this clone was seen once. The CDR3: CSASRGNSPLHF. The CDR3 nucleotides are TGCAGTGCTAGTAGGGGTAATTCACCCCTCCACTTT. The genes are TRBV20-1 and TRBJ1-6; D is possibly TRBD1 (5 bases). V lost 3 bases and J 6 bases, leaving 6 bases between the germline ends. The CDR3 runs 12 residues. Germline V gives CDR1 DFQATT, CDR2 SNEGSKA (reference sequence).

The chain couples TRBV4-2 to TRBJ1-1, with D unclear. Germline-derived CDR1 and CDR2 are LGHNA and YNFKEQ. V was trimmed by 0 bases and J by 0 bases, leaving 8 bases between them. The CDR3 sequence is 15 residues long. CDR3 region: CASSQEGYMNTEAFF. Written as DNA, the CDR3 is TGTGCCAGCAGCCAAGAGGGGTATATGAACACTGAAGCTTTCTTT.

CDR3 amino acids: CASSIQGSTETNSPLHF. The CDR3 coding sequence is TGCGCCAGCAGCATACAGGGGTCCACCGAGACTAATTCACCCCTCCACTTT. The chain combines TRBV5-1 with TRBJ1-6; 7 positions agree with TRBD1. From germline, CDR1 is SGHRS and CDR2 YFSETQ. V dropped 4 bases and J dropped 6; count of bases not matched to a gene: 13. This CDR3 spans 17 amino acids. Based on the CDR3 plus reference TRBV5-1 and TRBJ1-6, the full variable domain is KAGVTQTPRYLIKTRGQQVTLSCSPISGHRSVSWYQQTPGQGLQFLFEYFSETQRNKGNFPGRFSGRQFSNSRSEMNVSTLELGDSALYLCASSIQGSTETNSPLHFGNGTRLTVT.

The chain joins TRBV29-1 to TRBJ1-1; no firm D call. CDR3 size: 11 residues. Germline CDR1 is SQVTM and CDR2 is ANQGSEA. Trimming took off 5 bases at V and 7 bases at J, with 11 bases between the two ends. The CDR3 loop is CSVSGVGEAFF. CDR3 DNA sequence: TGCAGCGTTTCCGGGGTTGGTGAAGCTTTCTTT. Using reference TRBV29-1 and TRBJ1-1 for the parts outside the CDR3, the full variable domain is SAVISQKPSRDICQRGTSLTIQCQVDSQVTMMFWYRQQPGQSLTLIATANQGSEATYESGFVIDKFPISRPNLTFSTLTVSNMSPEDSSIYLCSVSGVGEAFFGQGTRLTVV.

The J gene is TRBJ2-2, the V gene TRBV27, with TRBD2 matching over 11 bases. Per germline, CDR1 MNHEY and CDR2 SMNVEV (reference sequence). V dropped 3 bases and J dropped 6; count of bases not matched to a gene: 3. The CDR3 is 15 amino acids. CDR3 sequence: CASSFSGGAPGELFF. CDR3 nucleotides: TGTGCCAGCAGTTTTAGCGGGGGGGCACCCGGGGAGCTGTTTTTT.

The chain employs TRBV24-1 and TRBJ1-2, with D possibly TRBD1 on 6 matching bases. The CDR3 runs to 14 residues. Looked up from germline, CDR1 is KGHDR and CDR2 is SFDVKD. The ends were cut back, 4 bases at V and 1 base at J, with 9 bases in the middle. The CDR3 coding sequence is TGTGCCACCAGTGACTCAGGGGTTAACTATGGCTACACCTTC. Translated, it gives CATSDSGVNYGYTF.